What follows is one T cell receptor beta chain and its context. These data belong to a study of blood T cell repertoires in COVID-19. Germline trimming cut 2 bases from V and 4 bases from J; bases unmatched to any gene: 9. CDR1 MNHEY and CDR2 SVGAGI come from the germline V gene. The CDR3 is made up of 16 amino acids. Method: immunoSEQ multiplex PCR; TCRdb's copy keeps in-frame clones and lacks some. The sample contains about 77,000 clones, 90% of which appear only once. This chain joins TRBV6-5 and TRBJ2-7, with 9 bases identical to TRBD1. This receptor was identified in an elderly woman with active or convalescent COVID-19. Input material: peripheral blood. The CDR3 DNA reads as TGTGCCAGCAGTTACCGGCCGGGACAGGGTTTGTACGAGCAGTACTTC. The encoded protein is CASSYRPGQGLYEQYF.